The entry that follows covers one T cell receptor (beta chain) sequence. This clone showed up many times. Its antigen is currently not known. Base quality data are lacking; no much larger clone is found one base away. The sample is drawn from a study of blood T cell repertoires in COVID-19 (dated by TCRdb to 2018 to 2021). Regarding the complete study: Samples from collaborators originated in the United States, Italy and Spain and spanned both the acute and convalescent phases of COVID-19. The dataset comprised deeply sampled blood TCRbeta repertoires from subjects exposed to, actively infected with, or recovered from COVID-19. The samples were drawn from the first 160 participants of the ongoing ImmuneRACE study and from more than 1,000 subjects provided by 6 global collaborators. The sample metadata nearly always contained a de-identified subject ID, COVID-19 status, age in years and sex. The repertoires were made available in a free public database intended to serve as a resource for research on the immune response to SARS-CoV-2. The prospective study material was composed of cDNA or gDNA derived from T cells, B-cell-depleted T cells, or PBMCs. Where HLA class I and class II types were available, the types were taken from metadata supplied by the sample provider, not from assay-based typing. Broader findings and caveats from the paper: The quantity of clinical and demographic metadata differed by source and by participant and was supplied without curation.

From V the trimming removes 4 bases and from J it removes 8 bases, while the gene matches leave 5 bases of the junction unaccounted for. CDR1 and CDR2, per the germline V gene, are LGHNA and YSLEER. The CDR3 starts with the cysteine, ends with the phenylalanine, and has 13 residues. Only the CDR3 DNA stays, 39 bases, in frame from base 1. TCRbeta CDR3 regions were amplified from genomic DNA using the immunoSEQ Assay, a bias-controlled multiplex PCR. For the original study's pipeline: Within the assay, amplification of reference gene primers was used to estimate how many nucleated cells each sample contained. Sequence reads were collapsed and filtered to measure the absolute abundance of every unique TCRbeta CDR3 rearrangement. For each sample, productive Simpson clonality was calculated as the square root of Simpson's diversity index over productive rearrangements. The immuneACCESS repertoire file appears here via TCRdb, limited to in-frame rearrangements. These files lack a portion of the clones; in checked studies, under half of the deficit traces to unresolved V genes, and the cause of the others is not known. D and trimming come from the DNA, and the V and J calls and clone size come from that table. In this sample the table shows 230,000 or so clones, around 88% of which occur a single time. 8.5% to 10% of the sample goes to the ten largest clones.

Collaborating institutions collected whole blood in K2EDTA tubes following their own protocols. For TCRbeta analysis, collaborators shipped samples in one of three forms: frozen whole blood, isolated PBMCs, or DNA extracted from either of those sample types. This clonotype was obtained from a man aged 40-55 years with active or convalescent COVID-19. Sequencing input: peripheral blood. Rearrangement joined TRBV4-3 to TRBJ2-1, with 7 middle bases fitting TRBD1. The CDR3 is CASSLEQGHEQFF. The sequenced DNA: TGCGCCAGCAGCCTTGAACAGGGGCATGAGCAGTTCTTC.